Below are 18 T cell receptor beta chains sequenced from a single sample in a study of OX40 agonist ivuxolimab in advanced cancers. TCRdb keeps only in-frame clones here, not all; method: immunoSEQ multiplex PCR. The sample yields under 60,000 clones, around 88% seen once. The material was CD4+ or CD8+ T cells sorted from blood, obtained in a trial of the OX40 agonist ivuxolimab. Receptors originate from an adult with an advanced solid tumor such as melanoma, head and neck, liver or kidney cancer.

The chain combines TRBV27 with TRBJ2-7; D is possibly TRBD1 (6 bases). The germline gives CDR1 MNHEY, CDR2 SMNVEV (reference sequence). The CDR3 is 14 amino acids. V lost 2 bases and J lost 3, with 11 bases in between. The CDR3 reads CASSLTGMNYEQYF. CDR3 DNA sequence: TGTGCCAGCAGTTTAACAGGGATGAACTACGAGCAGTACTTC.

The gene calls are TRBV9 and TRBJ2-1, with D maybe TRBD2 (6 bases). This CDR3 comprises 16 residues. Looked up from germline, CDR1 is SGDLS and CDR2 is YYNGEE. The V end was cut by 3 bases, the J end by 4 bases, with 17 bases between. The CDR3 DNA is TGTGCCAGCAGCGCACCGGGGTTGCGGGATTACAATGAGCAGTTCTTC. Amino acids: CASSAPGLRDYNEQFF.

V is TRBV30 and J is TRBJ2-7, with D perhaps matching TRBD2 (5 bases). Per the germline V gene, CDR1 is GTSNPN and CDR2 is SVGIG (reference sequence). Between the trimmed V and J ends, which lost 7 bases and 0 bases, there was a span of 7 bases. The CDR3 extends over 11 amino acids. CDR3 nucleotides: TGTGCCTTGAGGGACTCCTACGAGCAGTACTTC. Translating gives CALRDSYEQYF.

This chain links TRBV5-8 with TRBJ1-5; D is ambiguous. The germline CDR1 and CDR2 sequences are SGHTS and YDEGEE. The CDR3 consists of 13 residues. V was pared by 0 bases and J by 7 bases, with 8 bases between. CDR3 DNA: TGTGCCAGCAGCTTGGTTGGTAACCAGCCCCAGCATTTT. Its translation is CASSLVGNQPQHF.

The chain carries TRBV7-3 and TRBJ2-1; the match to TRBD2 covers 9 bases. The CDR3 consists of 16 residues. In germline, CDR1 is SGHTA, CDR2 FQGTGA. Trimming removed 5 bases from V and 0 bases from J; junction bases left unmatched: 5. The CDR3 protein is CASSPLAGSSYNEQFF. As DNA, the CDR3 is TGTGCCAGCAGCCCCCTAGCGGGAAGCTCCTACAATGAGCAGTTCTTC.

The V and J genes are TRBV19 and TRBJ1-5; 10 bases are shared with TRBD1. The CDR3 runs 20 residues. V trimming: 0 bases; J trimming: 4 bases; junction bases outside the gene matches: 15. Germline lookup yields CDR1 LNHDA and CDR2 SQIVND (reference sequence). In nucleotides, the CDR3 is TGTGCCAGTAGTATAGATGGAGGACAGGGGGTTTTAGTGCCGAATCAGCCCCAGCATTTT. Amino acid sequence: CASSIDGGQGVLVPNQPQHF.

This chain links TRBV5-6 with TRBJ2-2; 7 bases fit TRBD2. Germline V CDR1 and CDR2: SGHDT, YYEEEE. V was clipped by 0 bases and J by 2 bases; unmatched bases: 13. There are 19 residues in the CDR3. The CDR3 DNA reads TGTGCCAGCAGCTTGGCCTTGGGGAGGGGCGGCGTAAACACCGGGGAGCTGTTTTTT. Protein product: CASSLALGRGGVNTGELFF.

The V gene is TRBV5-6, the J gene TRBJ1-5; D is ambiguous. Per the germline V gene, CDR1 is SGHDT and CDR2 is YYEEEE. V dropped 5 bases and J dropped 4 bases, with 10 bases sitting between them. This CDR3 spans 13 amino acids. CDR3: CASSQGRNQPQHF. In DNA form, the CDR3 reads TGTGCCAGCAGTCAAGGCAGGAATCAGCCCCAGCATTTT.

Concerning this clone itself: Other nucleotide sequences in the sample specify the same CDR3. The CDR3 protein is CASSQTRETYNEQFF. For the CDR3, the DNA is TGTGCCAGCAGCCAGACTAGGGAAACTTACAATGAGCAGTTCTTC. The V and J genes are TRBV7-6 and TRBJ2-1; tentative D call: TRBD2 (6 bases). The CDR3 extends over 15 amino acids. Germline CDR1 is SGHVS and CDR2 is FNYEAQ. The V gene lost 5 bases and the J gene lost 4 bases, with 15 bases spanning the gap.

In its sample, this clone was seen once. This chain connects TRBV10-2 to TRBJ2-7; D is tentatively TRBD1 or TRBD2 (5 bases each). Germline CDR1 WSHSY, CDR2 SAAADI. There are 13 residues in the CDR3. The V end lost 7 bases, the J end lost 4 bases, and 14 bases lay between the germline ends. CDR3 residues: CASTWGSGYEQYF. The CDR3 DNA reads as TGCGCCAGCACGTGGGGGTCAGGGTACGAGCAGTACTTC.

The genes are TRBV5-1 and TRBJ1-1, with 7 positions matching TRBD1. The CDR3 runs to 15 residues. The germline V gene encodes CDR1 SGHRS and CDR2 YFSETQ. V lost 2 bases to trimming and J lost 3 bases; unmatched junction nucleotides: 7. DNA for the CDR3: TGCGCCAGCAGCTTTGGCACAGGGGAGCACACTGAAGCTTTCTTT. Its translation: CASSFGTGEHTEAFF.

The chain is built from TRBV6-6 and TRBJ2-5, with D possibly being TRBD1 (6 bases). Trimming removed 6 bases at V and 7 bases at J, with 15 bases between. Looked up from germline, CDR1 is MNHNY and CDR2 is SVGAGI (reference sequence). This CDR3 has 13 residues. The CDR3 nucleotides are TGTGCCAGCAGCCCTCGGACAGACCCGACCCAGTACTTC. Protein product: CASSPRTDPTQYF.

V is TRBV27 and J is TRBJ2-2; 15 positions agree with TRBD2. This CDR3 contains 19 residues. J was trimmed by 8 bases and V by 5 bases; bases with no gene match: 15. The germline V gene has CDR1 MNHEY and CDR2 SMNVEV (reference sequence). The CDR3 region is CASSTRRKGLAGGPGELFF. The CDR3 DNA is TGTGCCAGCAGTACCCGCCGTAAAGGACTAGCGGGGGGGCCTGGGGAGCTGTTTTTT.

This chain links TRBV2 with TRBJ2-1; the match to TRBD2 covers 11 bases. Germline CDR1 reads SNHLY; CDR2 reads FYNNEI. The CDR3 spans 14 residues. Trimming cost V 8 bases and J 3 bases; bases outside gene matches: 3. This chain's CDR3 is CASLAGGNYNEQFF. CDR3 sequence (DNA): TGTGCCAGCCTAGCGGGGGGCAACTACAATGAGCAGTTCTTC. The whole variable domain, filled in from reference TRBV2 and TRBJ2-1, reads EPEVTQTPSHQVTQMGQEVILRCVPISNHLYFYWYRQILGQKVEFLVSFYNNEISEKSEIFDDQFSVERPDGSNFTLKIRSTKLEDSAMYFCASLAGGNYNEQFFGPGTRLTVL.

The chain couples TRBV14 to TRBJ2-1; 9 bases match TRBD2. The CDR3 contains 16 residues. CDR1 and CDR2 from the germline V gene are SGHDN and FVKESK. J lost 5 bases, V lost 0 bases, and 5 bases had no gene match. This CDR3 is CASSQEERGAHNEQFF. Here the CDR3 DNA reads TGTGCCAGCAGCCAAGAGGAGCGGGGGGCCCACAATGAGCAGTTCTTC.

This clone has only one observation. The rearrangement links TRBV5-4 to TRBJ2-5; TRBD2 is a possible D gene (5 bases). The V and J ends lost 0 bases and 5 bases respectively, with 11 bases between them. CDR1 and CDR2 (germline): SGHNT, YYREEE (reference sequence). This CDR3 region has 14 residues. The CDR3 spells CASSLGLALETQYF. Written as DNA, the CDR3 is TGTGCCAGCAGCTTGGGGCTAGCTTTGGAGACCCAGTACTTC. Drawing the rest from reference TRBV5-4 and TRBJ2-5, the complete variable domain is ETGVTQSPTHLIKTRGQQVTLRCSSQSGHNTVSWYQQALGQGPQFIFQYYREEENGRGNFPPRFSGLQFPNYSSELNVNALELDDSALYLCASSLGLALETQYFGPGTRLLVL.

This chain uses TRBV19 with TRBJ1-1; 9 positions agree with TRBD1. The CDR3 sequence is 15 residues long. After removal of 3 bases from V and 8 bases from J, the junction contained 10 bases not matched to a gene. The germline V gene has CDR1 LNHDA and CDR2 SQIVND (reference sequence). Here the CDR3 DNA reads TGTGCCAGTAGTATCCCCGCTGGACAGGGGACCGAAGCTTTCTTT. Its translation: CASSIPAGQGTEAFF.

This clone was seen once. The chain carries TRBV19 and TRBJ2-7; 7 bases agree with TRBD2. The germline CDR1 and CDR2 sequences are LNHDA and SQIVND (reference sequence). V lost 3 bases, J lost 0 bases, and 11 bases stayed unmatched. This CDR3 has 17 amino acids. In DNA form, the CDR3 reads TGTGCCAGTAGTATCGGTTCGCGCGGGAGTAGCTCCTACGAGCAGTACTTC. Residues: CASSIGSRGSSSYEQYF.